The T cell receptor beta chain described here comes from a study of cytomegalovirus exposure and HLA in healthy donors. The study's findings and limits: A later analysis showed HLA-associated TCR beta chains outstripping equally common others in clonal expansion.

This clone has just one count. Its antigen is as yet unknown. Primers for the PCR totalled 60 Vbeta and 13 Jbeta. Profiled with immunoSEQ multiplex PCR; TCRdb holds only in-frame clones, not every one. This sample has around 190,000 clones, with roughly 82% found just once. The source of this sequence is a girl aged 2 to 9 in good health and CMV-seropositive. Sequencing used PBMCs.

CDR3 DNA sequence: TGTGCCACCAGCAGGGACACCACAGATACGCAGTATTTT. This translates into CATSRDTTDTQYF. The gene calls are TRBV15 and TRBJ2-3; tentatively, D is TRBD1 (5 bases). The V gene lost 3 bases and the J gene lost 2 bases, with 6 bases spanning the gap. Germline V gene sequence: CDR1 LNHNV, CDR2 YYDKDF (reference sequence). The CDR3 runs to 13 residues.